The subject of this entry is one TCR beta chain. This sample stems from a study of blood T cell repertoires in COVID-19. Overall study context: Specimens from acute and convalescent COVID-19 originated in the United States, Italy and Spain. PBMCs, B-cell-depleted T cells, or T cells provided the cDNA or gDNA that made up the material.

CDR3 length: 15 amino acids. Trimming took 1 base from V and 5 from J, leaving 12 bases between them. Germline CDR1 SGHRS, CDR2 YFSETQ. Authors' analysis steps: Scientists estimated how many nucleated cells there were by amplifying reference gene primers. TCRdb keeps only in-frame clones here, not all; method: immunoSEQ multiplex PCR. V and J calls and clone size are given by that table; D and trimming were obtained from the DNA. The data hold over 200,000 clones, with about 79% observed a single time. This receptor was obtained from a middle-aged man who had recovered from COVID-19. The sample taken for sequencing was peripheral blood. V and J are TRBV5-1 and TRBJ1-4; D is uncertain. CDR3: CASSLRKLKNEKLFF. In DNA, the CDR3 is TGCGCCAGCAGCTTGAGAAAGCTTAAGAATGAAAAACTGTTTTTT.